This TCR beta chain emerged from a study of T cells in Graves' hyperthyroidism and ophthalmopathy. Across the whole study: At initial diagnosis, before any treatment had begun, peripheral blood was obtained.

Amplification yielded TCR beta CDR3 regions, with RNA transcripts as the source. Carried out on the TCR CDR3, a first-round RT-PCR used the HTBI primer set. Each CDR3 protein is one row after TCRdb ran MiXCR on the multiplex PCR reads. The profile shows around 520,000 distinct CDR3 sequences, approximately 15% of them singletons. Study results and limitations: Most thyroid clonotypes expanded above 0.001 appeared in blood too. Ophthalmopathy cases were set apart from stable hyperthyroidism by a 13 V-J model.

V lost 3 bases and J lost 9; bases outside the gene matches: 7. CDR1 and CDR2 from the germline V gene are GTSNPN and SVGIG (reference sequence). This CDR3 has 14 amino acids. This clonotype showed up many times. No antigen is known for it. The specimen sequenced was blood. V usage is TRBV30 and J usage is TRBJ2-1; 11 positions agree with TRBD1. The receptor's source is a woman aged 18-29 years with Graves' hyperthyroidism. The CDR3 loop reads CAWSRRDRGAEQFF. CDR3 bases: TGTGCCTGGAGCCGCCGGGACAGGGGGGCTGAGCAGTTCTTC.